This T cell receptor beta chain was documented in a study of beta chain features in type 1 diabetes. Expressed TCRB transcripts were sequenced because the isolated RNA had all been reverse transcribed beforehand. Profiling relied on immunoSEQ multiplex PCR, and the TCRdb table lists in-frame clones only, not all of them. The sample carries roughly 150,000 clones, 9% to 10% recorded once. Germline values: CDR1 SGHTA, CDR2 FQGNSA. CDR3 length: 16 amino acids. V lost 0 bases and J lost 5; bases outside the gene matches: 3. General observations from the study: VDJ junctions from type 1 diabetes patients carried fewer insertions and larger deletions. Naive, central memory and Treg TCRB repertoires seemed to resemble each other more closely in patients than they did in healthy donors.

Note on this clone: Its antigen is not identified.

The receptor was isolated from a woman under 30 in good health. The sample was central memory CD4+ T cells from blood. This sequence joins TRBV7-2 and TRBJ2-1, with TRBD2 matching 11 bases. The CDR3, as DNA: TGTGCCAGCAGCTTAGCGGCGACTAGCGGGAACAATGAGCAGTTCTTC. It translates to CASSLAATSGNNEQFF.